What follows are 11 T cell receptor beta chains derived from one specimen sequenced in a study of blood T cells in healthy people across ages. With a J-beta primer mix and a sample-barcoded 5' primer, a second PCR ran roughly 6 to 12 cycles. TCRdb reprocessed the 5' RACE reads with MiXCR, giving one entry per CDR3 protein. This table has about 1.8 million distinct CDR3 sequences, roughly 49% appearing once. Sequencing used blood. These receptors were collected from a middle-aged woman in good health.

CDR3: CASSFPSGNNEQYF. Here the CDR3 DNA reads TGTGCCAGCAGCTTTCCTAGCGGGAACAATGAGCAGTACTTC. This rearrangement joins TRBV7-3 to TRBJ2-7, with 9 bases identical to TRBD2. V lost 3 bases to trimming and J lost 7 bases; unmatched junction nucleotides: 7. Per germline, CDR1 SGHTA and CDR2 FQGTGA. CDR3 length: 14 amino acids.

This clonotype was detected a few times. The chain couples TRBV6-2 or TRBV6-3 to TRBJ2-4; D not resolved. The DNA matches TRBJ2-5 better at its end, which makes the J call doubtful. Germline CDR1 reads MNHEY; CDR2 reads SVGEGT. CDR3 length: 13 amino acids. The CDR3 DNA follows: TGTGCCAGCAGTTTCCGGGCTCGAGAGACCCAGTACTTC. Translated: CASSFRARETQYF.

This clonotype has a single count. This sequence joins TRBV20-1 and TRBJ2-7, with TRBD1 identical over 9 bases. CDR3 size: 15 residues. Trimming cost V 5 bases and J 2 bases; bases outside gene matches: 10. CDR1 is DFQATT and CDR2 is SNEGSKA in the germline V gene (reference sequence). Here the CDR3 reads CSAGNSGTGTYEQYF. CDR3 sequence (DNA): TGCAGTGCTGGAAACTCCGGGACAGGGACCTACGAGCAGTACTTC.

The chain uses TRBV7-9 and TRBJ1-6, with D possibly TRBD1 on 6 matching bases. CDR1 is SEHNR and CDR2 is FQNEAQ in the germline V gene (reference sequence). The CDR3 contains 15 residues. Deletions cut 1 base from V and 8 bases from J, with 12 bases between. The CDR3 is CASSLVVGGDSPLHF. The CDR3 DNA reads as TGTGCCAGCAGCTTAGTGGTAGGGGGAGATTCACCCCTCCACTTT.

The J gene is TRBJ1-2, the V gene TRBV7-2, with D hard to call. This CDR3 has 15 residues. Germline lookup yields CDR1 SGHTA and CDR2 FQGNSA. V was cut by 5 bases and J by 0 bases, with 13 bases left in between. The CDR3 loop reads CASSRGLGANYGYTF. The CDR3 DNA follows: TGTGCCAGCAGCCGAGGGCTGGGCGCTAACTATGGCTACACCTTC.

This clonotype was observed once. The rearrangement links TRBV5-1 to TRBJ2-5; 9 bases agree with TRBD1. The V gene end was trimmed by 4 bases and the J gene end by 11 bases; junction bases not matched to a gene: 21. The CDR3 is 17 amino acids. The germline CDR1 and CDR2 sequences are SGHRS and YFSETQ. The CDR3 bases are TGCGCCAGCAGCCGTAACGCGGGGACAGGGATAGGGGATGAGCAGTACTTC. This sequence encodes CASSRNAGTGIGDEQYF. Together with reference TRBV5-1 and TRBJ2-5, the CDR3 gives the full variable domain: KAGVTQTPRYLIKTRGQQVTLSCSPISGHRSVSWYQQTPGQGLQFLFEYFSETQRNKGNFPGRFSGRQFSNSRSEMNVSTLELGDSALYLCASSRNAGTGIGDEQYFGPGTRLLVL.

The chain uses TRBV20-1 and TRBJ2-5; D assignment may be TRBD1 or TRBD2 (5 bases each). The V end lost 4 bases, the J end lost 11 bases, and 17 bases lay between the germline ends. The CDR3 spans 12 residues. Germline assignment: CDR1 DFQATT and CDR2 SNEGSKA (reference sequence). This CDR3 is CSAKRGIGEQYF. The CDR3 nucleotides read TGCAGTGCTAAAAGGGGAATAGGGGAGCAGTACTTC.

A few counts support this clonotype. The chain carries TRBV6-1 and TRBJ2-5; D is possibly TRBD1 or TRBD2 (7 bases each). The V end was cut by 5 bases, the J end by 2 bases, with 15 bases between. This CDR3 has 15 residues. Germline V gene sequence: CDR1 MNHNS, CDR2 SASEGT. The CDR3 bases are TGTGCCAGCAGTCAGGGGGGGACAGCACAAGAGACCCAGTACTTC. Translation gives CASSQGGTAQETQYF.

This chain connects TRBV28 to TRBJ2-7; TRBD1 aligns across 7 bases. CDR1 MDHEN and CDR2 SYDVKM come from the germline V gene. Trimming at V came to 5 bases and at J to 4 bases, leaving 5 bases not matched to a gene. The CDR3 has 13 residues. Here the CDR3 reads CASSARRGYEQYF. In DNA form, the CDR3 reads TGTGCCAGCAGTGCCCGCAGGGGGTACGAGCAGTACTTC.

The gene calls are TRBV6-5 and TRBJ2-3; D gene ambiguous. The germline V gene has CDR1 MNHEY and CDR2 SVGAGI. The ends were cut back, 2 bases at V and 4 bases at J, with 16 bases in the middle. CDR3 length: 16 amino acids. The CDR3 nucleotides read TGTGCCAGCAGTTACAGCCAGCCCACCGGCCCAGATACGCAGTATTTT. As protein: CASSYSQPTGPDTQYF.

This chain uses TRBV28 with TRBJ1-6; 10 bases are shared with TRBD1. Trimming at V came to 8 bases and at J to 4 bases, leaving 8 bases not matched to a gene. CDR1 MDHEN and CDR2 SYDVKM come from the germline V gene. The length of the CDR3 is 16 residues. Here the CDR3 DNA reads TGTGCCAGCTACTACGGGACAGGGGCTTATAATTCACCCCTCCACTTT. Translating gives CASYYGTGAYNSPLHF.